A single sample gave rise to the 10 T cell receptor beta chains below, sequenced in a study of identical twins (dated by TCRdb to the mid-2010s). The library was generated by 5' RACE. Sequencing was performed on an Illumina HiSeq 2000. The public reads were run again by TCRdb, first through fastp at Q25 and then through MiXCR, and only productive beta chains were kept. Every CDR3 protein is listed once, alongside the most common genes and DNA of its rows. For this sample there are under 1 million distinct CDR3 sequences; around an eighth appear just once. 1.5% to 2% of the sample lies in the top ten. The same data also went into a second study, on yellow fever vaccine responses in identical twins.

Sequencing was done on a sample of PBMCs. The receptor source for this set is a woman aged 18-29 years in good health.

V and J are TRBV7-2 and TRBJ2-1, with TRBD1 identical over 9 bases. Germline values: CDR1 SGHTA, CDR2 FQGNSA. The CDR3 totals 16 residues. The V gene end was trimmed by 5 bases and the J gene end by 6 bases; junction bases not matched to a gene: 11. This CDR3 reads CASSLSGDRVFNEQFF. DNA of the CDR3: TGTGCCAGCAGCCTCTCTGGGGACAGGGTGTTCAATGAGCAGTTCTTC.

This chain's CDR3 is CASSLGWGGNTEAFF. CDR3 coding DNA: TGTGCCAGCAGTTTGGGCTGGGGAGGGAACACTGAAGCTTTCTTT. The chain uses TRBV28 and TRBJ1-1; D remains unclear. The germline CDR1 and CDR2 sequences are MDHEN and SYDVKM. This CDR3 region has 15 residues. Trimming took off 3 bases at V and 1 base at J, with 12 bases between the two ends.

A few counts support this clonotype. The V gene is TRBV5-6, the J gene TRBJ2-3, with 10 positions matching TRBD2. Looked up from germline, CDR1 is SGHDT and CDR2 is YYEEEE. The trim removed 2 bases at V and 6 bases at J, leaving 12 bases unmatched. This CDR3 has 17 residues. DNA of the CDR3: TGTGCCAGCAGCTTAAACCCCGCTAGCGGGGGAGCGGATACGCAGTATTTT. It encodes CASSLNPASGGADTQYF.

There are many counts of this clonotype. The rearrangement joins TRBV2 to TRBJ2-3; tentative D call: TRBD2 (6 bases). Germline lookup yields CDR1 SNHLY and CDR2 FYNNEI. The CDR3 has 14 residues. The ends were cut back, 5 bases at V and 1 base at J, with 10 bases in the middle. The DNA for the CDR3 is TGTGCCAGCAGTATCTCGGGGGGCACAGATACGCAGTATTTT. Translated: CASSISGGTDTQYF. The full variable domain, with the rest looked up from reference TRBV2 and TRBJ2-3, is EPEVTQTPSHQVTQMGQEVILRCVPISNHLYFYWYRQILGQKVEFLVSFYNNEISEKSEIFDDQFSVERPDGSNFTLKIRSTKLEDSAMYFCASSISGGTDTQYFGPGTRLTVL.

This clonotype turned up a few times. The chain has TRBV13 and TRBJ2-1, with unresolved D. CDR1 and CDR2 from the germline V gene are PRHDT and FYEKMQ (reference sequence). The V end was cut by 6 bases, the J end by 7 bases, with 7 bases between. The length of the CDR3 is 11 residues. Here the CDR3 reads CASSMGNEQFF. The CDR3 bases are TGTGCCAGCAGTATGGGGAATGAGCAGTTCTTC.

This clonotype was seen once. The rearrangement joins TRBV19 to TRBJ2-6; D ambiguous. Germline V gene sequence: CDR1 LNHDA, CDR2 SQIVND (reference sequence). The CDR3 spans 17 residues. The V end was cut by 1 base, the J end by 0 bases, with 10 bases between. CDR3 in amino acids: CASSIGRSPSGANVLTF. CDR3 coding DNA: TGTGCCAGTAGTATAGGAAGATCCCCCTCTGGGGCCAACGTCCTGACTTTC. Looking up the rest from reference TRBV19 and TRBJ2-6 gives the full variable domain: DGGITQSPKYLFRKEGQNVTLSCEQNLNHDAMYWYRQDPGQGLRLIYYSQIVNDFQKGDIAEGYSVSREKKESFPLTVTSAQKNPTAFYLCASSIGRSPSGANVLTFGAGSRLTVL.

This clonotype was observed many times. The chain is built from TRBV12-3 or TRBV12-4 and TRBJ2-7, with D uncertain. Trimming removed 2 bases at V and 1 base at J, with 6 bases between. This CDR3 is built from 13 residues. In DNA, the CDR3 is TGTGCCAGCAGTTTAAGAGCTTCCTACGAGCAGTACTTC. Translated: CASSLRASYEQYF.

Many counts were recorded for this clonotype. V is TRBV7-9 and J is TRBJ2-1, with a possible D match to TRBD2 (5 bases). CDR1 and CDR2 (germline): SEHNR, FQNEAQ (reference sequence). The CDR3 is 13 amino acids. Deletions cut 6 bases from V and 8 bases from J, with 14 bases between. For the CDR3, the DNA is TGTGCCAGCAGTGACTACCTTTGGGATGAGCAGTTCTTC. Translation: CASSDYLWDEQFF.

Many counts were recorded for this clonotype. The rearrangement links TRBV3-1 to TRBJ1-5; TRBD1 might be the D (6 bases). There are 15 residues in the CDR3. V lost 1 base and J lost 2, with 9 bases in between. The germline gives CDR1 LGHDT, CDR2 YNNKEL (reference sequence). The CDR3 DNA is TGTGCCAGCAGCCAAGGGGCAGGGGGCAATCAGCCCCAGCATTTT. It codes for CASSQGAGGNQPQHF. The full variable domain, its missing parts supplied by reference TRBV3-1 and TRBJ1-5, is DTAVSQTPKYLVTQMGNDKSIKCEQNLGHDTMYWYKQDSKKFLKIMFSYNNKELIINETVPNRFSPKSPDKAHLNLHINSLELGDSAVYFCASSQGAGGNQPQHFGDGTRLSIL.

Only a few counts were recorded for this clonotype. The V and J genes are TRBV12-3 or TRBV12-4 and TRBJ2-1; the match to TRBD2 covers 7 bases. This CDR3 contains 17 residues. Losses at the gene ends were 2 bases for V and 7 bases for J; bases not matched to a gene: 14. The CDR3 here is CASSLYGGFSLVNEQFF. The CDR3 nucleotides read TGTGCCAGCAGTTTATACGGGGGGTTCTCACTCGTTAATGAGCAGTTCTTC.